Each of the 27 T cell receptor beta chains below was sequenced from the same sample in a study of blood T cell repertoires in COVID-19. Data came from immunoSEQ multiplex PCR; TCRdb stores just in-frame clones and leaves some out. The sample yields fewer than 90,000 clones, 55% to 75% seen once. Material: peripheral blood. The origin of the receptors is a woman of 80 years or more with acute or convalescent COVID-19.

Concerning this clone: At the DNA level, this CDR3 is encoded by other sequences in the same sample as well. The rearrangement uses TRBV5-1 and TRBJ2-5, with 16 positions matching TRBD2. The CDR3 has 17 amino acids. Germline V gene sequence: CDR1 SGHRS, CDR2 YFSETQ. The trim removed 3 bases at V and 5 bases at J, leaving 7 bases unmatched. The DNA for the CDR3 is TGCGCCAGCAGCTCGGGGACTAGCGGGGGGGCCGGTGAGACCCAGTACTTC. It is translated as CASSSGTSGGAGETQYF.

V gene TRBV19 combines with J gene TRBJ1-2; 7 bases line up with TRBD1. The CDR3 length is 15 residues. CDR1 is LNHDA, CDR2 SQIVND, per germline (reference sequence). Trimming cost V 5 bases and J 3 bases; bases outside gene matches: 9. CDR3 coding DNA: TGTGCCAGTAGTCCTCGACAGGGAACCGACTATGGCTACACCTTC. It yields the protein CASSPRQGTDYGYTF. The whole variable domain, filled in from reference TRBV19 and TRBJ1-2, reads DGGITQSPKYLFRKEGQNVTLSCEQNLNHDAMYWYRQDPGQGLRLIYYSQIVNDFQKGDIAEGYSVSREKKESFPLTVTSAQKNPTAFYLCASSPRQGTDYGYTFGSGTRLTVV.

This sequence joins TRBV18 and TRBJ2-1; 8 bases are a match to TRBD2. From germline, CDR1 is KGHSH and CDR2 LQKENI. The V segment lost 6 bases and the J segment 5 bases; nucleotides outside the gene matches: 9. The CDR3 extends over 15 amino acids. CDR3 nucleotide sequence: TGTGCCAGCTCCCTAGGCCGGGGGGGTAACAATGAGCAGTTCTTC. Protein product: CASSLGRGGNNEQFF.

The V gene is TRBV11-2, the J gene TRBJ2-1, with D perhaps TRBD2 (7 bases). CDR1 SGHAT and CDR2 FQNNGV come from the germline V gene. The CDR3 spans 18 residues. Trimming pared 5 bases from V and 0 bases from J, leaving 20 bases between. The CDR3 loop is CASSRGGATLSSYNEQFF. In DNA, the CDR3 is TGTGCCAGCAGCCGAGGGGGGGCGACTTTAAGCTCCTACAATGAGCAGTTCTTC.

The chain uses TRBV30 and TRBJ1-1, with TRBD1 matching over 7 bases. This CDR3 is 13 amino acids long. Trimming cost V 5 bases and J 4 bases; bases outside gene matches: 7. Germline V gene lookup returns CDR1 GTSNPN and CDR2 SVGIG (reference sequence). CDR3: CAWERQGGTEAFF. The CDR3 coding sequence is TGTGCCTGGGAAAGACAGGGTGGCACTGAAGCTTTCTTT. Variable domain in full (rest from reference TRBV30 and TRBJ1-1): SQTIHQWPATLVQPVGSPLSLECTVEGTSNPNLYWYRQAAGRGLQLLFYSVGIGQISSEVPQNLSASRPQDRQFILSSKKLLLSDSGFYLCAWERQGGTEAFFGQGTRLTVV.

The chain links TRBV15 to TRBJ2-5, with D perhaps matching TRBD1 (6 bases). Germline V CDR1 and CDR2: LNHNV, YYDKDF (reference sequence). V lost 5 bases to trimming and J lost 5 bases, with 18 bases between them. This CDR3 region has 15 residues. The CDR3 region has the DNA TGTGCCACCAGCCTCAACGTGGGGGCTGGGGAGACCCAGTACTTC. Its translation is CATSLNVGAGETQYF.

The V and J genes are TRBV10-3 and TRBJ2-7; no clear D gene. The V end was cut by 4 bases, the J end by 2 bases, with 12 bases between. Germline V CDR1 and CDR2: ENHRY, SYGVKD. This CDR3 is 14 amino acids long. The CDR3 region has the DNA TGTGCCATCAGTGTGTCAACAGCTACCTACGAGCAGTACTTC. Residues: CAISVSTATYEQYF.

The V call is TRBV5-6, the J call TRBJ1-2; D gene ambiguous. CDR3 length equals 12 residues. CDR1 is SGHDT, CDR2 YYEEEE, per germline. Trimming took 4 bases from V and 8 from J, leaving 12 bases between them. CDR3 bases: TGTGCCAGCAGCACCGGTCCGGGGGGCTACACCTTC. Protein product: CASSTGPGGYTF.

The rearrangement uses TRBV19 and TRBJ2-2, with TRBD2 as a possible D gene (5 bases). The CDR3 has 16 residues. Trimming shortened V by 3 bases and J by 0 bases, and 11 bases separated the two germline ends. Germline CDR1 is LNHDA and CDR2 is SQIVND (reference sequence). The CDR3 DNA is TGTGCCAGTAGTATCGCGGGTTTCGCGAACACCGGGGAGCTGTTTTTT. Its protein product is CASSIAGFANTGELFF.

This clone was picked up a small number of times. The gene calls are TRBV9 and TRBJ1-5, with D uncertain. Trimming took 3 bases from V and 7 from J, leaving 17 bases between them. The CDR3 consists of 15 residues. Germline V gene sequence: CDR1 SGDLS, CDR2 YYNGEE. CDR3 coding DNA: TGTGCCAGCAGCGGCCGTTTGTGGGTGCGGCAGCCCCAGCATTTT. Encoded protein: CASSGRLWVRQPQHF.

This clone was detected only once. V and J are TRBV3-1 (or the pseudogene TRBV3-2) and TRBJ2-2; D is undetermined. This CDR3 spans 14 amino acids. Germline V gene lookup returns CDR1 LGHDT and CDR2 YNNKEL (reference sequence). Between the trimmed V and J ends, which lost 1 base and 5 bases, there was a span of 8 bases. This CDR3 is CASSQAAETGELFF. CDR3 coding DNA: TGTGCCAGCAGCCAAGCCGCCGAGACCGGGGAGCTGTTTTTT.

The CDR3 loop reads CAWSGGQEKGETQYF. The CDR3 DNA sequence: TGTGCCTGGAGTGGGGGACAGGAGAAGGGAGAGACCCAGTACTTC. The V and J genes are TRBV30 and TRBJ2-5; 8 nucleotides match TRBD1. Germline CDR1 reads GTSNPN; CDR2 reads SVGIG (reference sequence). J was trimmed by 4 bases and V by 1 base; bases with no gene match: 8. The CDR3 covers 15 residues.

This clone was detected a few times. This chain joins TRBV18 and TRBJ2-5; 9 bases agree with TRBD1. The V gene end was trimmed by 2 bases and the J gene end by 5 bases; junction bases not matched to a gene: 6. This CDR3 spans 15 amino acids. Germline assignment: CDR1 KGHSH and CDR2 LQKENI. CDR3 nucleotide sequence: TGTGCCAGCTCACCAAGACAGGGGGAGCTGGAGACCCAGTACTTC. It yields the protein CASSPRQGELETQYF.

This clone was found a few times. The V gene is TRBV29-1, the J gene TRBJ2-6; D is possibly TRBD2 (6 bases). This CDR3 spans 14 amino acids. Deletions cut 3 bases from V and 2 bases from J, with 8 bases between. Germline assignment: CDR1 SQVTM and CDR2 ANQGSEA. The CDR3 region has the DNA TGCAGCGTTGACTCGGGGGCTGGGGCCAACGTCCTGACTTTC. It translates to CSVDSGAGANVLTF.

V usage is TRBV19 and J usage is TRBJ1-1; 11 positions agree with TRBD1. V lost 5 bases and J lost 0; bases outside the gene matches: 11. Germline-derived CDR1 and CDR2 are LNHDA and SQIVND (reference sequence). The CDR3 totals 18 residues. CDR3 bases: TGTGCCAGTAGTCCTCTAGGACAGGGGGCGCGTGTGAACACTGAAGCTTTCTTT. Its translation is CASSPLGQGARVNTEAFF.

DNA of the CDR3: TGCGCCAGCAGCCAAGAAACGCCAGGGTCGGATCCTAATTCACCCCTCCACTTT. Its protein is CASSQETPGSDPNSPLHF. J is TRBJ1-6 and V is TRBV4-1, with D perhaps TRBD1 (5 bases). This CDR3 is built from 18 residues. V gave up 0 bases and J gave up 6 bases, with 18 bases separating them. Germline CDR1 MGHRA, CDR2 YSYEKL.

The sample holds a few counts of this clone. The chain carries TRBV4-3 and TRBJ1-2, with D possibly TRBD1 on 6 matching bases. V lost 4 bases, J lost 3 bases, and 12 bases lay in between. Germline CDR1 LGHNA, CDR2 YSLEER. This CDR3 contains 14 residues. CDR3 in DNA: TGCGCCAGCAGCCCGTGGACAGAGGACTATGGCTACACCTTC. Translation gives CASSPWTEDYGYTF.

This clone was seen only once. The chain combines TRBV9 with TRBJ1-2; tentative D call: TRBD1 (5 bases). The V end was cut by 4 bases, the J end by 0 bases, with 22 bases between. Germline lookup yields CDR1 SGDLS and CDR2 YYNGEE. The CDR3 loop spans 18 amino acids. The CDR3 bases are TGTGCCAGCAGCCGAACGGGGGGACTAGGGAACCCTAACTATGGCTACACCTTC. Translation: CASSRTGGLGNPNYGYTF.

This clone was seen more than once but under ten times. The rearrangement uses TRBV11-2 and TRBJ1-6; TRBD1 might be the D (5 bases). V was trimmed by 8 bases and J by 3 bases, leaving 8 bases between them. The CDR3 loop spans 13 amino acids. Per the germline V gene, CDR1 is SGHAT and CDR2 is FQNNGV. CDR3 DNA: TGTGCCAGCGGGGGGGGCTATAATTCACCCCTCCACTTT. This codes for CASGGGYNSPLHF.

On this clone: A read error may produce the germline difference seen at one junction end. The genes are TRBV6-5 and TRBJ1-1, with 9 bases that match TRBD1. CDR3 size: 15 residues. The germline V gene encodes CDR1 MNHEY and CDR2 SVGAGI. The CDR3 sequence is CASSDSGQGKTEAFF. CDR3 nucleotide sequence: TGTGCCAGCAGTGACTCCGGACAGGGGAAAACTGAAGCTTTCTTT.

The rearrangement links TRBV5-5 to TRBJ1-1; D gene uncertain. The CDR3 loop spans 13 amino acids. V was clipped by 0 bases and J by 3 bases, with 6 bases between them. The V gene's germline CDR1 is SGHKS and CDR2 YYEKEE (reference sequence). CDR3 residues: CASSLELDTEAFF. CDR3 sequence (DNA): TGTGCCAGCAGCTTGGAGCTGGACACTGAAGCTTTCTTT. Supplemented by reference TRBV5-5 and TRBJ1-1, the full variable domain reads DAGVTQSPTHLIKTRGQQVTLRCSPISGHKSVSWYQQVLGQGPQFIFQYYEKEERGRGNFPDRFSARQFPNYSSELNVNALLLGDSALYLCASSLELDTEAFFGQGTRLTVV.

This chain links TRBV7-2 with TRBJ1-2, with D tentatively TRBD1 (6 bases). This CDR3 has 16 residues. Germline V gene lookup returns CDR1 SGHTA and CDR2 FQGNSA. V was shortened by 1 base and J by 2 bases, with 14 bases between the two germline ends. The CDR3 nucleotides read TGTGCCAGCAGCTTAGGGCCGGGACAAGCCAACTATGGCTACACCTTC. This sequence encodes CASSLGPGQANYGYTF.

The rearrangement links TRBV19 to TRBJ1-5; 9 bases match TRBD1. This CDR3 has 15 residues. Per the germline V gene, CDR1 is LNHDA and CDR2 is SQIVND (reference sequence). V lost 4 bases and J lost 9; bases outside the gene matches: 10. The CDR3 bases are TGTGCCAGTAGTACTACAGGGGGCGGCCTATGGCCCCAGCATTTT. Translated: CASSTTGGGLWPQHF.

This clone was recorded only once. The chain recombines TRBV7-2 with TRBJ2-5; D unresolved. Trimming removed 1 base from V and 13 bases from J, with 25 bases in between. The CDR3 runs 16 residues. Germline V lookup: CDR1 SGHTA, CDR2 FQGNSA. The CDR3, as DNA: TGTGCCAGCAGCTTAGATCGTCTAGGCCTAACCTCCCAGCTGTACTTC. Amino acid sequence: CASSLDRLGLTSQLYF.

This sequence joins TRBV2 and TRBJ2-7; 10 bases line up with TRBD1. V was clipped by 7 bases and J by 3 bases; unmatched bases: 6. Per the germline V gene, CDR1 is SNHLY and CDR2 is FYNNEI. This CDR3 contains 14 residues. For the CDR3, the DNA is TGTGCCAGCACCGGCCGGGACAGGGGCTACGAGCAGTACTTC. This encodes CASTGRDRGYEQYF. The variable domain in full, with the rest retrieved from reference TRBV2 and TRBJ2-7, is EPEVTQTPSHQVTQMGQEVILRCVPISNHLYFYWYRQILGQKVEFLVSFYNNEISEKSEIFDDQFSVERPDGSNFTLKIRSTKLEDSAMYFCASTGRDRGYEQYFGPGTRLTVT.

CDR3 sequence (DNA): TGTGCCAGCAGCCAGGGACAGCCTAACGAGCAGTACTTC. As protein: CASSQGQPNEQYF. The V gene is TRBV9, the J gene TRBJ2-7; TRBD1 matches 7 bases. V trimming: 4 bases; J trimming: 5 bases; junction bases outside the gene matches: 6. The CDR3 contains 13 residues. Germline CDR1 SGDLS, CDR2 YYNGEE. Based on the CDR3 plus reference TRBV9 and TRBJ2-7, the full variable domain is DSGVTQTPKHLITATGQRVTLRCSPRSGDLSVYWYQQSLDQGLQFLIQYYNGEERAKGNILERFSAQQFPDLHSELNLSSLELGDSALYFCASSQGQPNEQYFGPGTRLTVT.

The DNA for the CDR3 is TGCGCCAGCAGTGAGGATCCGGGACACCGAGCTGGGGCCAACGTCCTGACTTTC. Translation: CASSEDPGHRAGANVLTF. V gene TRBV10-2 combines with J gene TRBJ2-6, with D perhaps TRBD1 (6 bases). This CDR3 has 18 amino acids. V was trimmed by 2 bases and J by 2 bases, leaving 16 bases between them. The germline V gene has CDR1 WSHSY and CDR2 SAAADI.